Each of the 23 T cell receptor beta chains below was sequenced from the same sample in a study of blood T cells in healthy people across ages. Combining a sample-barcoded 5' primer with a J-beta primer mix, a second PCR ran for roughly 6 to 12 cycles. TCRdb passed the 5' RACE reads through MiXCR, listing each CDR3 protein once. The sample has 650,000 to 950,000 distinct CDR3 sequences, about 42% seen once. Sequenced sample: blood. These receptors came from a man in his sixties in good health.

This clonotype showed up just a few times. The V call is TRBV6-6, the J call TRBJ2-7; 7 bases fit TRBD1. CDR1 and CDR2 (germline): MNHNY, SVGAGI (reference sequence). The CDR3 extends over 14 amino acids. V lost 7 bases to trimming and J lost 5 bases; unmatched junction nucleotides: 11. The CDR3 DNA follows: TGTGCCAGCACCGTGACAGGGTCCGCCCACGAGCAGTACTTC. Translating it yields CASTVTGSAHEQYF.

The DNA for the CDR3 is TGTGCCAGCAGCCCGACCGGGACTAGCTTTTACAATGAGCAGTTCTTC. It codes for CASSPTGTSFYNEQFF. V and J are TRBV6-5 and TRBJ2-1; 9 bases align to TRBD2. Trimming cost V 6 bases and J 4 bases; bases outside gene matches: 10. The CDR3 length is 16 residues. The germline CDR1 and CDR2 sequences are MNHEY and SVGAGI.

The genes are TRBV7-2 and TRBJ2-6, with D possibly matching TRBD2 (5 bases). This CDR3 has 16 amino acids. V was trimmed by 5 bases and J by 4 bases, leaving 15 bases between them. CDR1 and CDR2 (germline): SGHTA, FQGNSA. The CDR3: CASSPTSGTGANVLTF. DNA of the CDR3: TGTGCCAGCAGCCCAACGTCGGGAACCGGGGCCAACGTCCTGACTTTC.

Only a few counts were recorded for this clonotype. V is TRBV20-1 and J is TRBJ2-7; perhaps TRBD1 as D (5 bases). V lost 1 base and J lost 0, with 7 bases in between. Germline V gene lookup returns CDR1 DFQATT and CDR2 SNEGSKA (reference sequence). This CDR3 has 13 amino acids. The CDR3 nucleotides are TGCAGTGCTAGAGCAGGGCCCTCCTACGAGCAGTACTTC. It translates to CSARAGPSYEQYF.

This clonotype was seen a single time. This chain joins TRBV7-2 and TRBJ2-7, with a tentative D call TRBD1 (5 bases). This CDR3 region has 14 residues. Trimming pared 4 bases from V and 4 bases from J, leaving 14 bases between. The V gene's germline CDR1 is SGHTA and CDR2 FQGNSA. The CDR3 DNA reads TGTGCCAGCAGCTGGGGCCCGGACACTTACGAGCAGTACTTC. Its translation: CASSWGPDTYEQYF.

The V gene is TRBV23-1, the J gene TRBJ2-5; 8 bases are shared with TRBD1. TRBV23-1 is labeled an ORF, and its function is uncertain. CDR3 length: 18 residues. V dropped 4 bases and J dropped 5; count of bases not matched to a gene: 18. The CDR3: CASSPNQIRQDRAETQYF. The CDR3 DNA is TGCGCCAGCAGTCCAAACCAAATTAGGCAGGACAGGGCCGAGACCCAGTACTTC.

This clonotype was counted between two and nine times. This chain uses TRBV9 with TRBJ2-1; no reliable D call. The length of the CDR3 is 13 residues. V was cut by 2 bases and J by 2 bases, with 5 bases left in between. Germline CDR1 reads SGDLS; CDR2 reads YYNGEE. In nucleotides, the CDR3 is TGTGCCAGCAGCGTCGACACCTACAATGAGCAGTTCTTC. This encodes CASSVDTYNEQFF.

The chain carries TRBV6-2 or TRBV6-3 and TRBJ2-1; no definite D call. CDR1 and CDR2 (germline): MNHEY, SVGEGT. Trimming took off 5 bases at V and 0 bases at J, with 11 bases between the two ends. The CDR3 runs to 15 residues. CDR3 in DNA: TGTGCCAGCAGTAGTGACGCTAGCTCCTACAATGAGCAGTTCTTC. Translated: CASSSDASSYNEQFF.

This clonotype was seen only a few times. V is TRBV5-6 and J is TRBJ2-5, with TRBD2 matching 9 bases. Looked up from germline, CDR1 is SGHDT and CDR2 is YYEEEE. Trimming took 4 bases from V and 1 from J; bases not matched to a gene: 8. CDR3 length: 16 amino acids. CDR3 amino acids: CASSPLAGAGQETQYF. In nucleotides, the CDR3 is TGTGCCAGCAGCCCATTAGCGGGGGCCGGCCAAGAGACCCAGTACTTC.

CDR3 residues: CASSPTQGVRLYGYTF. The DNA of the CDR3 is TGTGCCAGCAGCCCGACACAGGGCGTGCGACTCTATGGCTACACCTTC. V usage is TRBV7-8 and J usage is TRBJ1-2, with TRBD1 as a possible D gene (6 bases). This CDR3 has 16 amino acids. The germline V gene encodes CDR1 SGHVS and CDR2 FQNEAQ. The germline V and J ends were trimmed by 5 bases and 4 bases, with 20 bases remaining between them.

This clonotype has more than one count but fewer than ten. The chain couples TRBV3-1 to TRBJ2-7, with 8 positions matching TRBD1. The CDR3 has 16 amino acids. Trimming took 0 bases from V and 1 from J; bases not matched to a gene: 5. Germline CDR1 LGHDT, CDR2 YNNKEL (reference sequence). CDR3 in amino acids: CASSQDTHRGSYEQYF. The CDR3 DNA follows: TGTGCCAGCAGCCAAGATACCCACAGGGGGTCCTACGAGCAGTACTTC.

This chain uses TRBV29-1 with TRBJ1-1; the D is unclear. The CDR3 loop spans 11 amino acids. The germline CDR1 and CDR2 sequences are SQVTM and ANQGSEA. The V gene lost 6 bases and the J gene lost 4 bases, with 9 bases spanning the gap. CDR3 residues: CSVAESTEAFF. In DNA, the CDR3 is TGCAGCGTGGCTGAGTCCACTGAAGCTTTCTTT.

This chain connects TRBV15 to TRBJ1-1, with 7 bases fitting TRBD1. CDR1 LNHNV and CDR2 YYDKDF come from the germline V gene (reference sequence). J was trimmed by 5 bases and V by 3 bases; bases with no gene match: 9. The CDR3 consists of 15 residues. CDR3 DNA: TGTGCCACCAGCAGGGGGTCAGGGGGTTTGACTGAAGCTTTCTTT. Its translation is CATSRGSGGLTEAFF.

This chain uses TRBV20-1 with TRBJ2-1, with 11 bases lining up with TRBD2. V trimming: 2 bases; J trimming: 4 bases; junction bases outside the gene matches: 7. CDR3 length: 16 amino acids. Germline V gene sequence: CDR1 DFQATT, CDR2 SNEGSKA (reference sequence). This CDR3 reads CSARLSGGAGYNEQFF. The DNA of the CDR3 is TGCAGTGCTAGACTTAGCGGGGGGGCAGGTTACAATGAGCAGTTCTTC.

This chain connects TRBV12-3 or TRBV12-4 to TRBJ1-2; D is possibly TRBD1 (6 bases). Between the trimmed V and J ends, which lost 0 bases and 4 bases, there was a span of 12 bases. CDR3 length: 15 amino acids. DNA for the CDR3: TGTGCCAGCAGTTTAGCGTACAGGGCTGGCTATGGCTACACCTTC. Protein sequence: CASSLAYRAGYGYTF.

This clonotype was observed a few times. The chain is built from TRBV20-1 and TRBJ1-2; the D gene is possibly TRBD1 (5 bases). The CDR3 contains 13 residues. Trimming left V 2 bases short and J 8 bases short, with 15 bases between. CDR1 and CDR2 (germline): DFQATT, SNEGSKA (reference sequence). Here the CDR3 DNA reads TGCAGTGCTAGACAGGGCGCCTTGGGGGGCTACACCTTC. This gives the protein CSARQGALGGYTF.

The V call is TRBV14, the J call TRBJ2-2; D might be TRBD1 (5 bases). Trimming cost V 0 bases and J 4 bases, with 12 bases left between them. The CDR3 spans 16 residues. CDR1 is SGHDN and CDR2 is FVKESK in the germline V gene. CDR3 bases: TGTGCCAGCAGCCAAGATTGGGGCAGCCCCACCGGGGAGCTGTTTTTT. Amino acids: CASSQDWGSPTGELFF.

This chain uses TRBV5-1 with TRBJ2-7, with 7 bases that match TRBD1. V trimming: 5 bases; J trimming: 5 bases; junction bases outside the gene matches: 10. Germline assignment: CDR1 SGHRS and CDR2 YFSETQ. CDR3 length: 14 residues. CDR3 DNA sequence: TGCGCCAGCAGTTCTCGACAGGGAATGAACGAGCAGTACTTC. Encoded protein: CASSSRQGMNEQYF.

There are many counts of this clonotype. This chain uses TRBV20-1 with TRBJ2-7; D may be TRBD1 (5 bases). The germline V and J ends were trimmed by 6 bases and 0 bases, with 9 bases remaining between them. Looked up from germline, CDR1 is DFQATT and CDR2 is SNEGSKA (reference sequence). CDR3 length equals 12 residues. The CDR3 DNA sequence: TGCAGTGCCTCAGACAGCTCCTACGAGCAGTACTTC. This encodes CSASDSSYEQYF.

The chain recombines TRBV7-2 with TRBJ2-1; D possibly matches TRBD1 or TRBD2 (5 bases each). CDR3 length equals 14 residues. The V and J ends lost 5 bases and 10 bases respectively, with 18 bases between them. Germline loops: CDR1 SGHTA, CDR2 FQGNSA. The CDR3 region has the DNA TGTGCCAGCAGCCCTACCGGGACCCAAGGCGAGCAGTTCTTC. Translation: CASSPTGTQGEQFF.

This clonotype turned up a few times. CDR3 bases: TGTGCCAGCAGACTTCGACAGGGGTACGAGCAGTACTTC. It specifies CASRLRQGYEQYF. This chain uses TRBV3-1 with TRBJ2-7; the match to TRBD1 covers 8 bases. CDR1 is LGHDT and CDR2 is YNNKEL in the germline V gene (reference sequence). V dropped 6 bases and J dropped 4; count of bases not matched to a gene: 5. This CDR3 comprises 13 residues.

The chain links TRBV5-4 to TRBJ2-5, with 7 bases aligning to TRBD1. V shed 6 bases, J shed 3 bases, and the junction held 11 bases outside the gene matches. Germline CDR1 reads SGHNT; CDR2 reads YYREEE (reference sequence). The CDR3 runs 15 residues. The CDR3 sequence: CASTKTGQPKETQYF. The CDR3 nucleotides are TGTGCCAGCACCAAAACGGGACAGCCAAAAGAGACCCAGTACTTC.

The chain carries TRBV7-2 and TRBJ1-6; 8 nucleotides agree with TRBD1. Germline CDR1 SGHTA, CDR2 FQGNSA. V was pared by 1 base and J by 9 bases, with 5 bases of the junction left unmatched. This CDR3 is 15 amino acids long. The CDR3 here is CASSLVGQVVSPLHF. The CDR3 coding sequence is TGTGCCAGCAGCTTAGTGGGACAGGTTGTTTCACCCCTCCACTTT.